Below, 3 T cell receptor beta chains from the same sample are listed, as sequenced in a study of regulatory T cells in long-lasting Graves disease. Sample time point: persistent/refractory GD, antithyroid drugs over 5 years with positive TRAb. With RNA extracted from PBMCs as input, the TCR library was made. CDR3-region Arm-PCR and iRepertoire HTBI primers produced the TCR beta libraries. Via MiXCR, TCRdb re-called the multiplex PCR reads, giving one row per CDR3 protein. The sample shows about 400,000 distinct CDR3 sequences, less than 25% of them seen only once. The sequencing here drew on peripheral blood mononuclear cells (PBMCs), taken when the disease was refractory, from a patient treated with antithyroid drugs. These receptors all stem from a female donor with Graves disease.

The chain is built from TRBV7-9 and TRBJ2-5; unclear D gene. V gave up 5 bases and J gave up 3 bases, with 4 bases separating them. Germline CDR1 is SEHNR and CDR2 is FQNEAQ (reference sequence). There are 11 residues in the CDR3. Here the CDR3 DNA reads TGTGCCAGCAGCATGAAAGAGACCCAGTACTTC. Its protein is CASSMKETQYF.

This clonotype was observed a few times. This chain links TRBV29-1 with TRBJ1-1; unclear D gene. Trimming removed 6 bases from V and 6 bases from J, with 8 bases in between. Germline CDR1 and CDR2: SQVTM and ANQGSEA. The CDR3 has 10 amino acids. The CDR3 protein is CSVHLAEAFF. The CDR3 DNA reads TGCAGCGTCCACCTTGCTGAAGCTTTCTTT.

This clonotype has more than one count but fewer than ten. The chain carries TRBV6-1 and TRBJ2-7; D gene unclear. This CDR3 has 13 amino acids. Trimming shortened V by 4 bases and J by 6 bases, and 13 bases separated the two germline ends. The germline V gene has CDR1 MNHNS and CDR2 SASEGT. The DNA of the CDR3 is TGTGCCAGCAGTGGGCACCCTAGAGGCGAGCAGTACTTC. Protein: CASSGHPRGEQYF.